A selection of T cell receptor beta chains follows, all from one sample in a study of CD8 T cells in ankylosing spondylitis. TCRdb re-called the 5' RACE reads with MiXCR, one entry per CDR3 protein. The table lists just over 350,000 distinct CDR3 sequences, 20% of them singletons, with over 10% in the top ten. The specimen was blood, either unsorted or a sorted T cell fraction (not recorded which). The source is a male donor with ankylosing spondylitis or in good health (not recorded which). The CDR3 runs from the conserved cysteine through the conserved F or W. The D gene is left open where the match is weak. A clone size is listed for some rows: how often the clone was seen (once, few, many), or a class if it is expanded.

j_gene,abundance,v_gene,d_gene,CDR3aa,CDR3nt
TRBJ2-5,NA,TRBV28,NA,CASSLDREVVETQYF,TGTGCCAGCAGTTTAGACAGGGAGGTGGTAGAGACCCAGTACTTC
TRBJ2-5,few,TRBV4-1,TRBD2,CASSQLTGTSWKETQYF,TGCGCCAGCAGCCAACTTACCGGGACTAGCTGGAAGGAGACCCAGTACTTC
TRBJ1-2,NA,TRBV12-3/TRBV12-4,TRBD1,CASTGTGDMDGYTF,TGTGCCAGCACCGGGACAGGGGATATGGATGGCTACACCTTC
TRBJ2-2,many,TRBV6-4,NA,CASSDSGTGELFF,TGTGCCAGCAGTGACTCGGGCACCGGGGAGCTGTTTTTT
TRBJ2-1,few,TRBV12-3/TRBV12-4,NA,CASSSGRGEQFF,TGTGCCAGCAGTTCCGGCCGGGGGGAGCAGTTCTTC
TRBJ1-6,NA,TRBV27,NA,CASSLSGGSPLHF,TGTGCCAGCAGTTTATCGGGGGGTTCACCCCTCCACTTT
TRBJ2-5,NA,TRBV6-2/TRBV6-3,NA,CASSTDRRGQETQYF,TGTGCCAGCAGTACGGACAGACGGGGGCAAGAGACCCAGTACTTC
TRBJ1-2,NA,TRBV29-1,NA,CSVAGQTPGGYTF,TGCAGCGTTGCCGGGCAGACTCCTGGTGGCTACACCTTC
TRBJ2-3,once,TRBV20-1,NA,CSAIRGNTDTQYF,TGCAGTGCTATCAGGGGCAACACAGATACGCAGTATTTT
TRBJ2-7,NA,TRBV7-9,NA,CASSKRESYEQYF,TGTGCCAGCAGTAAAAGAGAGTCCTACGAGCAGTACTTC
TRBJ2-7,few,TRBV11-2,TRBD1,CASRRGRGQYEQYF,TGTGCCAGCAGACGAGGCAGGGGGCAATACGAGCAGTACTTC
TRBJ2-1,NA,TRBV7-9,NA,CASSSGTYYEQFF,TGTGCCAGCAGCTCCGGCACTTACTATGAGCAGTTCTTC
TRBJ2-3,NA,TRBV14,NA,CASSQLSGDTQYF,TGTGCCAGCAGCCAACTCTCGGGGGATACGCAGTATTTT
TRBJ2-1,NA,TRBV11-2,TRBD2,CASSLMSSGPGYNEQFF,TGTGCCAGCAGCTTGATGAGTAGCGGGCCTGGGTACAATGAGCAGTTCTTC
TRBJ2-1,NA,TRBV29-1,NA,CSVDTSYNEQFF,TGCAGCGTAGACACGTCCTACAATGAGCAGTTCTTC
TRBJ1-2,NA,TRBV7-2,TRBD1,CASSLVGTELYGYTF,TGTGCCAGCAGCTTAGTGGGGACAGAATTGTATGGCTACACCTTC
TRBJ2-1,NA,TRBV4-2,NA,CASSHSRDANNEQFF,TGTGCCAGCAGCCATTCACGGGACGCCAACAATGAGCAGTTCTTC
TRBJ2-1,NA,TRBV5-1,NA,CASKTGTDYNEQFF,TGCGCCAGCAAGACCGGGACGGATTACAATGAGCAGTTCTTC
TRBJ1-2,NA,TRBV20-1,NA,CSARAAVNYGYTF,TGCAGTGCTAGAGCTGCGGTTAACTATGGCTACACCTTC
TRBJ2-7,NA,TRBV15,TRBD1,CATSRDLGTGRYEQYF,TGTGCCACCAGCAGAGATCTGGGGACAGGGAGATACGAGCAGTACTTC
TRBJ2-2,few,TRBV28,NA,CASRENGELFF,TGTGCCAGCAGGGAAAACGGGGAGCTGTTTTTT
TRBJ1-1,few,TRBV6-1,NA,CASSEGLSGEAFF,TGTGCCAGCAGTGAAGGTTTATCGGGGGAAGCTTTCTTT
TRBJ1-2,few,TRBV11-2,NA,CASSFGRANYGYTF,TGTGCCAGCAGCTTTGGCAGAGCTAACTATGGCTACACCTTC
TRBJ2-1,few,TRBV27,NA,CASSQPGHYEQFF,TGTGCCAGCAGTCAACCGGGACATTATGAGCAGTTCTTC
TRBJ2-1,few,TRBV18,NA,CASSPPDVADNEQFF,TGTGCCAGCTCACCACCGGACGTAGCTGACAATGAGCAGTTCTTC
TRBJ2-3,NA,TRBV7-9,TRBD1,CASSPRQGATNTDTQYF,TGTGCCAGCAGCCCTCGACAGGGGGCGACGAACACAGATACGCAGTATTTT
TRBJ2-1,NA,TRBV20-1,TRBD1,CSARDPDRGLFYNEQFF,TGCAGTGCTAGAGATCCTGACAGGGGTTTATTCTACAATGAGCAGTTCTTC
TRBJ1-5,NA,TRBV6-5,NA,CASRYDRREAPQHF,TGTGCCAGCAGATACGACAGGCGGGAGGCGCCCCAGCATTTT
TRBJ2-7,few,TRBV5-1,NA,CASSWGTDYEQYF,TGCGCCAGCAGCTGGGGGACGGACTACGAGCAGTACTTC
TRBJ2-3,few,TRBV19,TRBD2,CASTPGTSFTDTQYF,TGTGCCAGTACCCCTGGGACTAGCTTTACAGATACGCAGTATTTT
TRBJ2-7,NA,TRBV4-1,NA,CASSQESWQGWYEQYF,TGCGCCAGCAGCCAAGAGTCTTGGCAGGGATGGTACGAGCAGTACTTC
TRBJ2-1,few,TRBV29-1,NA,CSVDPGAVYNEQFF,TGCAGCGTTGATCCAGGGGCGGTCTACAATGAGCAGTTCTTC
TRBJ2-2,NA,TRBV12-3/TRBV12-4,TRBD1,CASSPTDGTATGELFF,TGTGCCAGCAGTCCCACGGACGGGACAGCTACCGGGGAGCTGTTTTTT
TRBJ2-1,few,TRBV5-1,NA,CASSLGVGDSYNEQFF,TGCGCCAGCAGCTTGGGCGTGGGGGATTCCTACAATGAGCAGTTCTTC